This T cell receptor (beta chain) was sequenced for a study of blood T cell repertoires in COVID-19. Authors' data handling: Amplified reference gene primers provided the basis for estimating nucleated cell counts. TCRdb keeps only in-frame clones here, not all; method: immunoSEQ multiplex PCR. V and J calls and clone size are copied from that table; D and trimming were computed from the DNA. The sample records some 77,000 clones, about 83% being singletons. Germline values: CDR1 SNHLY, CDR2 FYNNEI. The junction had 7 bases not matched to a gene; V was cut back by 5 bases and J by 11 bases. The CDR3 is made up of 14 amino acids.

The sequence was obtained from a man aged 30 to 39 with acute or convalescent COVID-19. The sequencing sample was made of peripheral blood. The rearrangement joins TRBV2 to TRBJ1-6; 9 bases fit TRBD1. This chain's CDR3 is CASSSTGGLAPLHF. In nucleotides, the CDR3 is TGTGCCAGCAGTTCGACAGGGGGTTTGGCACCCCTCCACTTT. Based on the CDR3 plus reference TRBV2 and TRBJ1-6, the full variable domain is EPEVTQTPSHQVTQMGQEVILRCVPISNHLYFYWYRQILGQKVEFLVSFYNNEISEKSEIFDDQFSVERPDGSNFTLKIRSTKLEDSAMYFCASSSTGGLAPLHFGNGTRLTVT.